This record looks at one T cell receptor (beta chain) sequence and its context. These data come from a study of control samples from healthy donors and cancer patients. Repertoires were generated with immunoSEQ multiplex PCR, while TCRdb's copy carries only in-frame clones and drops some. The sample consists of 250,000 to 300,000 clones, around 80% of them appearing once. The CDR3 is 13 amino acids. Germline-derived CDR1 and CDR2 are MNHEY and SVGAGI. Trimming stripped 0 bases from V and 8 bases from J, with 8 bases between. The sequenced sample was PBMCs. This TCR derives from a woman in her fifties or sixties with lung cancer. The V gene is TRBV6-5, the J gene TRBJ2-1; D is unresolved. Written as DNA, the CDR3 is TGTGCCAGCAGTTACTCTTTGGGTGATGAGCAGTTCTTC. Its protein product is CASSYSLGDEQFF.